Below, 5 T cell receptor beta chains from the same sample are listed, as sequenced in a study of tumor-infiltrating lymphocytes in primary liver carcinoma. The investigators made TCR beta cDNA from roughly 460 ng total RNA, using a constant-region primer. For TCR beta, libraries were produced by three nested multiplex PCR rounds using slightly modified ARM-PCR. In the first two PCR rounds, TRBV1-TRBV30 forward primers were paired with a C-beta reverse primer, and each round lasted 10 cycles. TCRdb used MiXCR to reprocess the multiplex PCR reads, holding one entry per CDR3 protein. The table shows 95,000 to 150,000 distinct CDR3 sequences, with about 68% occurring only once. Unsorted bulk tissue, 20-30 mg of it, served as the source for co-extraction of RNA and DNA. The specimen sequenced was liver tumor tissue from sampling region 1. Subset reported: tumor region T1, superior pole. The receptors come from a woman aged 55-69 years with primary liver carcinoma and hepatitis B virus infection.

To note about this clonotype: The junction departs from the called germline gene at one end, perhaps through a read error. The chain recombines TRBV5-1 with TRBJ2-2; a weak D match, TRBD1 (5 bases). CDR3 size: 14 residues. CDR1 is SGHRS and CDR2 is YFSETQ in the germline V gene. The CDR3 nucleotides read TGCACCAGCAGCTTGGAAGGGGCGGACGGGGAGCTGTTTTTT. As protein: CTSSLEGADGELFF.

This chain links TRBV2 with TRBJ1-1; D perhaps matches TRBD1 (6 bases). The CDR3 loop spans 15 amino acids. With 7 bases removed from V and 0 bases from J, the gap between germline ends came to 15 bases. From germline, CDR1 is SNHLY and CDR2 FYNNEI. CDR3 bases: TGTGCCAGCAACCGGACGACAGGCCTGAACACTGAAGCTTTCTTT. Amino acids: CASNRTTGLNTEAFF.

This clonotype appeared a few times. The V gene is TRBV20-1, the J gene TRBJ2-7; 7 bases line up with TRBD2. V lost 6 bases and J lost 4; bases outside the gene matches: 12. The germline V gene has CDR1 DFQATT and CDR2 SNEGSKA (reference sequence). This CDR3 is built from 14 residues. This chain's CDR3 is CSAPGGLGDYEQYF. CDR3 in DNA: TGCAGTGCCCCTGGCGGACTAGGAGATTACGAGCAGTACTTC.

This chain uses TRBV28 with TRBJ2-1; D unresolved. Trimming took off 8 bases at V and 0 bases at J, with 14 bases between the two ends. The germline gives CDR1 MDHEN, CDR2 SYDVKM. This CDR3 region has 15 residues. The CDR3 region is CASGDDSSSYNEQFF. In nucleotides, the CDR3 is TGTGCCAGCGGTGACGACTCAAGCTCCTACAATGAGCAGTTCTTC.

Worth noting for this clonotype: The germline gene is not matched at one end of the junction; a read error may be the cause. The rearrangement links TRBV11-2 to TRBJ2-2; TRBD2 agrees at 10 bases. From germline, CDR1 is SGHAT and CDR2 FQNNGV. This CDR3 has 15 residues. The CDR3 region has the DNA TGTGCCAGCAGCTTGAGACTAGCGGGCACCGGGGCGCTGTTTTTT. Amino acids: CASSLRLAGTGALFF.